The entry below gives a single T cell receptor beta chain sequence along with its context. Its antigen remains unidentified. No base quality values were provided; no much bigger clone lies one nucleotide off. TCRbeta CDR3 regions were amplified from genomic DNA using the immunoSEQ Assay, a bias-controlled multiplex PCR. Per the source publication's procedure: Within the assay, amplification of reference gene primers was used to estimate how many nucleated cells each sample contained. Sequence reads were collapsed and filtered to measure the absolute abundance of every unique TCRbeta CDR3 rearrangement. Productive Simpson clonality was computed per sample as the square root of Simpson's diversity index over productive rearrangements. The table comes from immuneACCESS by way of TCRdb, which keeps in-frame sequences with V and J called. Part of the clones is missing from these tables; in studies checked, under half for an unresolved V gene and the rest for unknown reasons. That table is the source of V, J and clone size, and D and trimming were worked out from the DNA. The sample yields about 76,000 clones; around three quarters were counted once. Of the sample, about a sixth is held by the ten largest clones.

CDR1 and CDR2 are drawn from the germline V gene: SGHTA, FQGNSA. The CDR3 starts with the cysteine, ends with the phenylalanine, and has 13 residues. The CDR3 DNA has 39 bases and is translated from base 1. The germline ends are 13 bases apart after V is trimmed by 4 bases and J by 6 bases. This sample was taken from a study of blood T cell repertoires in COVID-19 (dated by TCRdb to 2019 to 2021). For the wider study: The collaborator samples originated in the United States, Italy and Spain and spanned the acute and convalescent phases of COVID-19. Samples were obtained from the ongoing ImmuneRACE study (first 160 participants) and from about 1,300 subjects provided by 6 global collaborators. The repertoires were released in a freely available public database intended as a resource for research on the immune response to SARS-CoV-2. The material from the prospective study consisted of cDNA or gDNA derived from T cells, B-cell-depleted T cells, or PBMCs. Nearly every sample came with metadata listing a de-identified subject ID, COVID-19 status, age in years and sex. Deeply sampled blood TCRbeta repertoires from subjects exposed to, actively infected with, or recovered from COVID-19 were included in the dataset. Where available, HLA class I and class II types were taken from metadata supplied by the sample provider and were not determined by assay-based typing. Points the paper makes about the study in general: How much clinical and demographic metadata was included differed by source and by participant, and the metadata was provided uncurated.

Each collaborating institution followed its own protocols to collect whole blood in K2EDTA tubes. Collaborator samples were shipped for TCRbeta analysis as frozen whole blood, isolated PBMCs, or DNA extracted from either sample type. Sequencing was done on a sample of peripheral blood. The receptor was derived from a human donor in a cohort sampled during active COVID-19. Recombination linked TRBV7-2 to TRBJ2-7, and possibly TRBD2, on 6 matching bases. The CDR3: CASSSGSRVEQYF. The nucleotide sequence is TGTGCCAGCAGCTCCGGGAGTAGGGTCGAGCAGTACTTC.